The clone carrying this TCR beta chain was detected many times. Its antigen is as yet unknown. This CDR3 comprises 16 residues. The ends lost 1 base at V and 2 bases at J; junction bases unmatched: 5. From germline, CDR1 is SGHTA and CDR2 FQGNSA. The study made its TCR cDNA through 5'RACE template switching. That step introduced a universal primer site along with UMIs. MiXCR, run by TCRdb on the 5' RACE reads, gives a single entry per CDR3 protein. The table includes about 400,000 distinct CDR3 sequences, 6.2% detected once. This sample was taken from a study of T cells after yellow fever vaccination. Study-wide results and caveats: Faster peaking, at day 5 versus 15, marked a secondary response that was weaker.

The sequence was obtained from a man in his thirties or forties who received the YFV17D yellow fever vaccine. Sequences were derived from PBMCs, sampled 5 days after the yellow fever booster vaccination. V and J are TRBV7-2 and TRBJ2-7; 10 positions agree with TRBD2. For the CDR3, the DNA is TGTGCCAGCAGCTTAGAAGCGGGAGGGTCGACCTACGAGCAGTACTTC. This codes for CASSLEAGGSTYEQYF.